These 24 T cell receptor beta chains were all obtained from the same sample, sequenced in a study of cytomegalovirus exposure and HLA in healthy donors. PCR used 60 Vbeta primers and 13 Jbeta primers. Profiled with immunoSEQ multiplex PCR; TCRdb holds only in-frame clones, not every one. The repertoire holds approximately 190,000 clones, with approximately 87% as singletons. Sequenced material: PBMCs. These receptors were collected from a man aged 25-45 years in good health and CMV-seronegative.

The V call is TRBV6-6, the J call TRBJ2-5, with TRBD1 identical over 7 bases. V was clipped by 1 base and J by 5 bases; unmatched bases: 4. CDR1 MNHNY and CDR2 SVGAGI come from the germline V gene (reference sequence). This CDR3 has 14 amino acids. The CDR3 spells CASSYYRGQETQYF. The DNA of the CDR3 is TGTGCCAGCAGTTACTACAGGGGTCAGGAGACCCAGTACTTC.

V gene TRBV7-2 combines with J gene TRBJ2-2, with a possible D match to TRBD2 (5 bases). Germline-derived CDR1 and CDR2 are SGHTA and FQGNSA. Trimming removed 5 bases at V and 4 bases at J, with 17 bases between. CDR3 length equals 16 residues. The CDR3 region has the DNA TGTGCCAGCAGCCGGCGGACTGCGCCTAGCACCGGGGAGCTGTTTTTT. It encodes CASSRRTAPSTGELFF. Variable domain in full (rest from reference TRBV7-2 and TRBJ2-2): GAGVSQSPSNKVTEKGKDVELRCDPISGHTALYWYRQSLGQGLEFLIYFQGNSAPDKSGLPSDRFSAERTGGSVSTLTIQRTQQEDSAVYLCASSRRTAPSTGELFFGEGSRLTVL.

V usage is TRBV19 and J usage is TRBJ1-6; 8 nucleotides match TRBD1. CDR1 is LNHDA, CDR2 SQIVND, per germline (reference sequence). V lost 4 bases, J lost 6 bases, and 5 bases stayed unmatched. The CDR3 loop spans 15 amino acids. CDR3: CASSTFDRGNSPLHF. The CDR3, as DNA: TGTGCCAGTAGTACCTTTGACAGGGGTAATTCACCCCTCCACTTT.

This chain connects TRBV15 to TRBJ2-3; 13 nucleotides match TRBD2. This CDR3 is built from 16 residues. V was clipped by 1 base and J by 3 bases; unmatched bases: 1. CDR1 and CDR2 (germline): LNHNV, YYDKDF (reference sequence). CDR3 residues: CATSRGTSGSTDTQYF. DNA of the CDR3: TGTGCCACCAGCAGAGGGACTAGCGGGAGTACAGATACGCAGTATTTT.

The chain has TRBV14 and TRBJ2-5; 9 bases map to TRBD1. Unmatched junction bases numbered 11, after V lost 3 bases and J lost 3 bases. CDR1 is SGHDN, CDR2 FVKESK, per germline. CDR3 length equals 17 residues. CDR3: CASSQIPGTGREETQYF. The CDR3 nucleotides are TGTGCCAGCAGCCAGATTCCCGGGACAGGGAGGGAAGAGACCCAGTACTTC.

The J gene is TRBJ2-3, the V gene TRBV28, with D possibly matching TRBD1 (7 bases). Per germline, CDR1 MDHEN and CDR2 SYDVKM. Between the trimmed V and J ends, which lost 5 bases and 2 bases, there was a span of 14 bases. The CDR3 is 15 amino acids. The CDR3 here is CASSTRGANTDTQYF. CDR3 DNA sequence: TGTGCCAGCAGTACCAGGGGGGCAAACACAGATACGCAGTATTTT.

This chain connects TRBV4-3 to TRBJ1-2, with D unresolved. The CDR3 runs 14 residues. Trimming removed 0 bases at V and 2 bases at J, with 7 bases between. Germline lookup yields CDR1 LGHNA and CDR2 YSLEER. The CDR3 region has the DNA TGCGCCAGCAGCCAAGATGGCAGGAACTATGGCTACACCTTC. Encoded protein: CASSQDGRNYGYTF.

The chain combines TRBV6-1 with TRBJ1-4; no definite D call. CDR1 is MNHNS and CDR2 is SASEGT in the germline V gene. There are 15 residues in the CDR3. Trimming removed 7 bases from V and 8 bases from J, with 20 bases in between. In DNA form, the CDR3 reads TGTGCCAGCATTGCCCCCCGCACAGCCAGGGAAAAACTGTTTTTT. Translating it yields CASIAPRTAREKLFF.

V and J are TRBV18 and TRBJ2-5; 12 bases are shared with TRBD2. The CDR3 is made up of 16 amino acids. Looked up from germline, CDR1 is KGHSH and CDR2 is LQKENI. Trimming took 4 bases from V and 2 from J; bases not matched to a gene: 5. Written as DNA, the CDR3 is TGTGCCAGCTCACAGACTAGCGGGGGCGGTCAAGAGACCCAGTACTTC. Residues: CASSQTSGGGQETQYF.

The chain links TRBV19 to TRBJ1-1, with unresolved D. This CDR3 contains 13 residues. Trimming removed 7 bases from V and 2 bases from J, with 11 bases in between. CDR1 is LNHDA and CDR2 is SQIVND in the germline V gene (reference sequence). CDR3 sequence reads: CASTATVNTEAFF. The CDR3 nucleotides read TGTGCCAGTACCGCTACGGTTAACACTGAAGCTTTCTTT. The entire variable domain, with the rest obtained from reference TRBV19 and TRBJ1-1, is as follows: DGGITQSPKYLFRKEGQNVTLSCEQNLNHDAMYWYRQDPGQGLRLIYYSQIVNDFQKGDIAEGYSVSREKKESFPLTVTSAQKNPTAFYLCASTATVNTEAFFGQGTRLTVV.

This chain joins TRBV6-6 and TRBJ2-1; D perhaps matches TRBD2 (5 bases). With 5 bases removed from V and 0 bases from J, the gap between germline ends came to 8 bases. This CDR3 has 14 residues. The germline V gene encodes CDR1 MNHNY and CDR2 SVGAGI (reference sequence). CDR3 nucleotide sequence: TGTGCCAGCAGTATTAGCGCCTCCTACAATGAGCAGTTCTTC. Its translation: CASSISASYNEQFF.

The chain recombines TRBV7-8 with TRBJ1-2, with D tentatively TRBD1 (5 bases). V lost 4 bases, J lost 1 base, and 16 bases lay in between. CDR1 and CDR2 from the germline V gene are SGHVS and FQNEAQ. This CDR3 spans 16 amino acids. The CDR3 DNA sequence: TGTGCCAGCAGCTCTCTTAATACAGGCCTTAACTATGGCTACACCTTC. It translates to CASSSLNTGLNYGYTF.

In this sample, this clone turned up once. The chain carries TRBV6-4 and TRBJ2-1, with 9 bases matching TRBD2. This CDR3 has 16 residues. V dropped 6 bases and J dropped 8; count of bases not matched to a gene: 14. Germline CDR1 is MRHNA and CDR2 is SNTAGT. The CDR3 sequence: CASRREGTSGGDEQFF. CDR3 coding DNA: TGTGCCAGCAGGCGGGAGGGGACCTCCGGGGGGGATGAGCAGTTCTTC.

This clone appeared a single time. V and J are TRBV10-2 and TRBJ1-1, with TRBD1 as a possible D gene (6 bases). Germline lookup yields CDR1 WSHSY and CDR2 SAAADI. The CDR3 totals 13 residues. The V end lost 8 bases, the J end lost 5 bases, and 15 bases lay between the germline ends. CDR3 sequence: CASGSTGLTEAFF. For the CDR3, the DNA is TGCGCCAGCGGGTCAACAGGGCTAACTGAAGCTTTCTTT.

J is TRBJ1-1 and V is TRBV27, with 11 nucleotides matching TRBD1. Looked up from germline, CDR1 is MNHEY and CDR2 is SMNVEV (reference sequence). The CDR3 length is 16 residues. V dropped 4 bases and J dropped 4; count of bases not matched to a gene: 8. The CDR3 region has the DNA TGTGCCAGCAGTTCATGGACAGGGGGCTTTGGCACTGAAGCTTTCTTT. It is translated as CASSSWTGGFGTEAFF.

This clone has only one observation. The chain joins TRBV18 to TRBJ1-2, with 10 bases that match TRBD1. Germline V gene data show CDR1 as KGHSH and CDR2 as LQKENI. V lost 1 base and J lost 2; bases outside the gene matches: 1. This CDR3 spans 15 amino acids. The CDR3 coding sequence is TGTGCCAGCTCACCACTGGACAGGGGGAACTATGGCTACACCTTC. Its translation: CASSPLDRGNYGYTF.

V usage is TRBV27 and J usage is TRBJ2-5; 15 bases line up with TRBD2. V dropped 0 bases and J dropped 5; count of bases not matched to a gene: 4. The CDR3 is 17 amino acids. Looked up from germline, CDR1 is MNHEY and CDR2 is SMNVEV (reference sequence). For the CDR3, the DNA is TGTGCCAGCAGTTTATCGGGACTAGCGGGGGGTTGGGAGACCCAGTACTTC. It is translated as CASSLSGLAGGWETQYF.

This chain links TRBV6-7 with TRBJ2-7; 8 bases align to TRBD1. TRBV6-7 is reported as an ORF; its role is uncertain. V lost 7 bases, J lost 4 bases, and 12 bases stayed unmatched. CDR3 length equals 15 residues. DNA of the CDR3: TGTGCCAGCACCATTCAAGACAGGGGTATTTACGAGCAGTACTTC. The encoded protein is CASTIQDRGIYEQYF.

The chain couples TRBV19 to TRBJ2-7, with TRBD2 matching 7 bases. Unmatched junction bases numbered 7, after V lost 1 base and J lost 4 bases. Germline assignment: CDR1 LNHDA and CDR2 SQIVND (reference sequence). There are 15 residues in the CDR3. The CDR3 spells CASSIGLLAEYEQYF. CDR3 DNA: TGTGCCAGTAGTATAGGCCTCCTAGCGGAGTACGAGCAGTACTTC.

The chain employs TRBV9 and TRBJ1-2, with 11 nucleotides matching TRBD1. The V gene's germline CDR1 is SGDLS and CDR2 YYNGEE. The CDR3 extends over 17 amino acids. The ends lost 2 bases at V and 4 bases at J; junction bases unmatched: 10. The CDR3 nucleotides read TGTGCCAGCAGCGTTAGGACAGGGGGCGCTAAGAGCTATGGCTACACCTTC. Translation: CASSVRTGGAKSYGYTF.

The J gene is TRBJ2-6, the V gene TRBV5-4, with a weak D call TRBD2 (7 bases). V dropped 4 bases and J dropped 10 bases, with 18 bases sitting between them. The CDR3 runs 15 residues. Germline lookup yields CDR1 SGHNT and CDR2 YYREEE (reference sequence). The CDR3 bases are TGTGCCAGCAGCGGTGAGGGGGGGGGACAAAACGTCCTGACTTTC. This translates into CASSGEGGGQNVLTF.

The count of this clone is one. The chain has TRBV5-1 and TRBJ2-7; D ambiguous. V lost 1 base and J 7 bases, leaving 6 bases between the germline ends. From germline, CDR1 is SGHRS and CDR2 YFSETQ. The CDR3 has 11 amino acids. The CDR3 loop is CASSLFEEQYF. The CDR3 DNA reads TGCGCCAGCAGCTTGTTTGAGGAGCAGTACTTC.

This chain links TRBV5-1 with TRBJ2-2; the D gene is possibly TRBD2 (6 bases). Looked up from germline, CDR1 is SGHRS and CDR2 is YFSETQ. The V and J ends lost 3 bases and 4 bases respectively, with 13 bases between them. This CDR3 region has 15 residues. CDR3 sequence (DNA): TGCGCCAGCAGCTCCCTCGGGGGAGGCACCGGGGAGCTGTTTTTT. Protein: CASSSLGGGTGELFF. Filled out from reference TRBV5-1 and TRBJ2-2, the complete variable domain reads KAGVTQTPRYLIKTRGQQVTLSCSPISGHRSVSWYQQTPGQGLQFLFEYFSETQRNKGNFPGRFSGRQFSNSRSEMNVSTLELGDSALYLCASSSLGGGTGELFFGEGSRLTVL.

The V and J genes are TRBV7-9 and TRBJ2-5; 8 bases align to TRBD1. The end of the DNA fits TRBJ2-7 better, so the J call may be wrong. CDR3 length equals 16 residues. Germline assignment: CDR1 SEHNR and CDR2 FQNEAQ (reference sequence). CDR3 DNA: TGTGCCAGCAGCTTGGGGACAGGCTACCTCACCTACGAGCAGTACTTC. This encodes CASSLGTGYLTYEQYF.